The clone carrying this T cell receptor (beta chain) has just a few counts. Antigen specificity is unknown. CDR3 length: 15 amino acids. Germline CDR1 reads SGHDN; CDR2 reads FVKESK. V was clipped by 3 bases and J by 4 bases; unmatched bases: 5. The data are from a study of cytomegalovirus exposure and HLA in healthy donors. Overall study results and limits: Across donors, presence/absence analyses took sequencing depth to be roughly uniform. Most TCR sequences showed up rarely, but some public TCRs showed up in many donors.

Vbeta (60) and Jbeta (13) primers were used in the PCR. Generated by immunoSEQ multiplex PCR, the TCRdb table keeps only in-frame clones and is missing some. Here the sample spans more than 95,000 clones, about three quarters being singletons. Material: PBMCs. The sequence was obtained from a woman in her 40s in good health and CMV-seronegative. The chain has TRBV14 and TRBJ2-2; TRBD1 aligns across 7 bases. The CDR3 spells CASSQDRNPTGELFF. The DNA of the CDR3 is TGTGCCAGCAGCCAGGACAGGAACCCCACCGGGGAGCTGTTTTTT.